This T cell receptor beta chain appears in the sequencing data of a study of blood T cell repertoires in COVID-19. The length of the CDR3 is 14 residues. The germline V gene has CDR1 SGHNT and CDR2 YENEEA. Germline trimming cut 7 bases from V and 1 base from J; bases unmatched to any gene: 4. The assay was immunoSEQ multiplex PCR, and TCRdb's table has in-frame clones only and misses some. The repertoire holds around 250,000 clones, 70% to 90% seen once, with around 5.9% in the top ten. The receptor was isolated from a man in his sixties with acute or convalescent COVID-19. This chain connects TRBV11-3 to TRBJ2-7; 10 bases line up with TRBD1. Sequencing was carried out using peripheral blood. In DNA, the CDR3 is TGTGCCAGCACACCGGGACAGGGGTCCTACGAGCAGTACTTC. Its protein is CASTPGQGSYEQYF.